The 23 T cell receptor beta chains reported below all come from one sample, sequenced in a study of blood T cell repertoires in COVID-19. Assay: immunoSEQ multiplex PCR; the TCRdb copy retains only in-frame clones and omits some. The profile covers 170,000 or so clones, with about 90% appearing a single time and roughly 9% taken by the ten largest. The sequencing sample was made of PBMCs or T cells enriched from blood (not recorded which). The origin of the receptors is a woman between 18 and 30 years old who had recovered from COVID-19.

The J gene is TRBJ2-5, the V gene TRBV20-1; D remains unclear. This CDR3 spans 11 amino acids. Trimming stripped 4 bases from V and 5 bases from J, with 8 bases between. The germline CDR1 and CDR2 sequences are DFQATT and SNEGSKA (reference sequence). CDR3 nucleotide sequence: TGCAGTGCTACCGAGAGGGAGACCCAGTACTTC. Translated, it gives CSATERETQYF.

The V gene is TRBV9, the J gene TRBJ2-7; tentatively, D is TRBD2 (5 bases). The CDR3 sequence is 16 residues long. Germline V gene lookup returns CDR1 SGDLS and CDR2 YYNGEE. V was shortened by 2 bases and J by 1 base, with 16 bases between the two germline ends. CDR3 sequence (DNA): TGTGCCAGCAGCGTGGGCGATAGGGAGAGATCCTACGAGCAGTACTTC. Translation: CASSVGDRERSYEQYF.

This chain connects TRBV13 to TRBJ2-1; 12 bases map to TRBD2. The CDR3 runs to 15 residues. Germline assignment: CDR1 PRHDT and CDR2 FYEKMQ (reference sequence). J gave up 6 bases and V 6 bases, and 6 bases lay outside the gene matches. CDR3 residues: CASRKTSGGGNEQFF. The CDR3 DNA reads as TGTGCCAGCAGGAAGACTAGCGGGGGTGGCAATGAGCAGTTCTTC.

The chain is built from TRBV11-2 and TRBJ2-5; D uncertain. Germline CDR1 and CDR2: SGHAT and FQNNGV. With 4 bases removed from V and 7 bases from J, the gap between germline ends came to 10 bases. The CDR3 covers 12 residues. The CDR3 DNA follows: TGTGCCAGCAGCTCCGGTGGTGGGACCCAGTACTTC. It translates to CASSSGGGTQYF.

This sequence joins TRBV10-2 and TRBJ2-1; 7 bases match TRBD2. This CDR3 spans 14 amino acids. The germline CDR1 and CDR2 sequences are WSHSY and SAAADI. The V segment lost 4 bases and the J segment 3 bases; nucleotides outside the gene matches: 3. The CDR3 spells CASSGLADYNEQFF. The CDR3, as DNA: TGCGCCAGCAGTGGTCTAGCGGACTACAATGAGCAGTTCTTC.

The chain links TRBV28 to TRBJ2-2, with D uncertain. Germline assignment: CDR1 MDHEN and CDR2 SYDVKM. V was clipped by 4 bases and J by 8 bases, with 8 bases between them. This CDR3 has 12 residues. CDR3 sequence reads: CASSSENGELFF. The DNA for the CDR3 is TGTGCCAGCAGTTCAGAAAATGGGGAGCTGTTTTTT.

The chain carries TRBV6-2 or TRBV6-3 and TRBJ2-7; 8 nucleotides match TRBD1. The CDR3 sequence is 16 residues long. J lost 3 bases, V lost 1 base, and 8 bases had no gene match. CDR1 and CDR2 (germline): MNHEY, SVGEGT. CDR3 amino acids: CASSYLPGGPVYEQYF. The CDR3 coding sequence is TGTGCCAGCAGTTACTTACCAGGGGGCCCAGTCTACGAGCAGTACTTC.

This clone was counted between two and nine times. The rearrangement uses TRBV18 and TRBJ1-1; TRBD1 matches 8 bases. CDR1 is KGHSH, CDR2 LQKENI, per germline. V shed 4 bases, J shed 2 bases, and the junction held 6 bases outside the gene matches. This CDR3 contains 15 residues. Here the CDR3 DNA reads TGTGCCAGCTCACGACAGGGGACTTTAAACACTGAAGCTTTCTTT. Translating gives CASSRQGTLNTEAFF. Full variable domain (rest looked up from reference TRBV18 and TRBJ1-1): NAGVMQNPRHLVRRRGQEARLRCSPMKGHSHVYWYRQLPEEGLKFMVYLQKENIIDESGMPKERFSAEFPKEGPSILRIQQVVRGDSAAYFCASSRQGTLNTEAFFGQGTRLTVV.

The chain links TRBV20-1 to TRBJ2-1; D ambiguous. The CDR3 is 16 amino acids. CDR1 is DFQATT and CDR2 is SNEGSKA in the germline V gene (reference sequence). V gave up 3 bases and J gave up 9 bases, with 24 bases separating them. The DNA of the CDR3 is TGCAGTGCTAGTTCAGGCCTCTCCCCCAACAACGGTGAGCAGTTCTTC. Translating it yields CSASSGLSPNNGEQFF.

This chain uses TRBV19 with TRBJ2-1, with 7 nucleotides matching TRBD2. Germline V CDR1 and CDR2: LNHDA, SQIVND (reference sequence). The CDR3 has 13 residues. With V trimmed by 10 bases and J by 6 bases, 9 bases remained unmatched. CDR3 DNA sequence: TGTGCCACCTGGGACTACTTTACCAATGAGCAGTTCTTC. It yields the protein CATWDYFTNEQFF.

J is TRBJ2-5 and V is TRBV19, with D tentatively TRBD2 (6 bases). Deletions cut 4 bases from V and 4 bases from J, with 10 bases between. Germline V gene lookup returns CDR1 LNHDA and CDR2 SQIVND (reference sequence). The CDR3 has 13 residues. The CDR3 region is CASSRLVRETQYF. For the CDR3, the DNA is TGTGCCAGTAGTAGACTAGTCCGAGAGACCCAGTACTTC.

The rearrangement links TRBV28 to TRBJ1-1, with TRBD1 matching over 10 bases. CDR3 length equals 14 residues. Germline V gene data show CDR1 as MDHEN and CDR2 as SYDVKM. The V gene end was trimmed by 7 bases and the J gene end by 3 bases; junction bases not matched to a gene: 5. CDR3 residues: CASTRQGAYTEAFF. In DNA, the CDR3 is TGTGCCAGCACCCGACAGGGGGCGTACACTGAAGCTTTCTTT.

The chain uses TRBV10-1 and TRBJ2-5; D possibly corresponds to TRBD1 (6 bases). The germline CDR1 and CDR2 sequences are WNHNN and SYGVQD (reference sequence). V dropped 5 bases and J dropped 2 bases, with 9 bases sitting between them. The CDR3 totals 13 residues. CDR3 amino acids: CASSRDTQETQYF. The CDR3 DNA reads as TGCGCCAGCAGTAGGGACACTCAAGAGACCCAGTACTTC.

The chain is built from TRBV24-1 and TRBJ2-1; D unresolved. V was clipped by 2 bases and J by 7 bases, with 8 bases between them. In germline, CDR1 is KGHDR, CDR2 SFDVKD. CDR3 size: 13 residues. In DNA, the CDR3 is TGTGCCACCAGTGATTCCCCCGTAAATGAGCAGTTCTTC. This sequence encodes CATSDSPVNEQFF.

The chain recombines TRBV11-2 with TRBJ1-5, with TRBD1 identical over 8 bases. Germline values: CDR1 SGHAT, CDR2 FQNNGV. CDR3 length: 14 amino acids. J lost 5 bases, V lost 5 bases, and 5 bases had no gene match. For the CDR3, the DNA is TGTGCCAGCAGCCAGGACAGGGAGGATCAGCCCCAGCATTTT. Its translation: CASSQDREDQPQHF.

The genes are TRBV28 and TRBJ2-7, with 12 bases matching TRBD1. After removal of 1 base from V and 6 bases from J, the junction contained 4 bases not matched to a gene. This CDR3 contains 15 residues. Germline CDR1 reads MDHEN; CDR2 reads SYDVKM. The DNA of the CDR3 is TGTGCCAGCAGTTTATCGGGACAGGGGGCATCCGAGCAGTACTTC. It specifies CASSLSGQGASEQYF.

The chain has TRBV2 and TRBJ2-3; 7 positions agree with TRBD2. J was trimmed by 3 bases and V by 6 bases; bases with no gene match: 9. There are 15 residues in the CDR3. CDR1 is SNHLY, CDR2 FYNNEI, per germline. Here the CDR3 reads CASRAGLDGTDTQYF. The DNA for the CDR3 is TGTGCCAGCAGAGCGGGACTCGACGGGACAGATACGCAGTATTTT.

The rearrangement joins TRBV11-2 to TRBJ2-7, with D perhaps TRBD1 (6 bases). V lost 3 bases, J lost 4 bases, and 13 bases lay in between. The germline gives CDR1 SGHAT, CDR2 FQNNGV. CDR3 length equals 14 residues. The CDR3 loop reads CASSLERTVYEQYF. The DNA of the CDR3 is TGTGCCAGCAGCTTGGAAAGGACAGTTTACGAGCAGTACTTC.

The chain combines TRBV19 with TRBJ1-1; 8 nucleotides align to TRBD1. The length of the CDR3 is 17 residues. Germline-derived CDR1 and CDR2 are LNHDA and SQIVND (reference sequence). Trimming at V came to 5 bases and at J to 1 base, leaving 12 bases not matched to a gene. The CDR3 here is CASSSTGGPFENTEAFF. CDR3 coding DNA: TGTGCCAGTAGTTCTACAGGGGGGCCTTTCGAGAACACTGAAGCTTTCTTT.

Note on this clone: The same CDR3 can be traced to other DNA sequences in this sample. This chain links TRBV6-4 with TRBJ2-3; no reliable D call. The CDR3 spans 14 residues. The germline CDR1 and CDR2 sequences are MRHNA and SNTAGT. Trimming left V 0 bases short and J 0 bases short, with 4 bases between. The CDR3 region is CASSDSTSTDTQYF. The DNA of the CDR3 is TGTGCCAGCAGTGACTCCACTAGCACAGATACGCAGTATTTT.

The rearrangement links TRBV6-5 to TRBJ2-1; a weak D match, TRBD2 (6 bases). Trimming took off 4 bases at V and 4 bases at J, with 8 bases between the two ends. Germline CDR1 MNHEY, CDR2 SVGAGI. The CDR3 has 13 residues. The CDR3, as DNA: TGTGCCAGCAGTTGGGACTCTTACAATGAGCAGTTCTTC. Protein product: CASSWDSYNEQFF.

The rearrangement uses TRBV5-1 and TRBJ2-7, with D possibly matching TRBD1 (5 bases). Germline V lookup: CDR1 SGHRS, CDR2 YFSETQ. This CDR3 spans 15 amino acids. V was clipped by 5 bases and J by 6 bases, with 21 bases between them. Written as DNA, the CDR3 is TGCGCCAGCAGTCCACAGGCATTCATTGTAGGCGAGCAGTACTTC. Amino acids: CASSPQAFIVGEQYF.

The chain recombines TRBV18 with TRBJ1-2; 7 nucleotides match TRBD1. The CDR3 is 13 residues long. Germline V gene sequence: CDR1 KGHSH, CDR2 LQKENI. Trimming at V came to 2 bases and at J to 3 bases, leaving 0 bases not matched to a gene. Here the CDR3 DNA reads TGTGCCAGCTCACCAGACAGGGACTATGGCTACACCTTC. Its protein product is CASSPDRDYGYTF.